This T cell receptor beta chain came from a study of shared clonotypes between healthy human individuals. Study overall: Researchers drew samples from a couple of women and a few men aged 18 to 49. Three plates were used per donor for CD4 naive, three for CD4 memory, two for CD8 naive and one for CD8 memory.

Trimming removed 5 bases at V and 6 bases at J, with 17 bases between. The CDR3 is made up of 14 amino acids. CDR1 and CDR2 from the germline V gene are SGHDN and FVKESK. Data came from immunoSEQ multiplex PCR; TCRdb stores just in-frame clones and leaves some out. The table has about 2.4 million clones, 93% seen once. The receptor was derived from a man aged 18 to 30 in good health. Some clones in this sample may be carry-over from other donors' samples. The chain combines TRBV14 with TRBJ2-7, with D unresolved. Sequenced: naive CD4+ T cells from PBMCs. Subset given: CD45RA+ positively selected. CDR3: CASSALFEAGEQYF. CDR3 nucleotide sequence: TGTGCCAGCAGCGCATTGTTCGAAGCCGGCGAGCAGTACTTC.